This T cell receptor beta chain comes out of a study of beta chain features in type 1 diabetes. Study-level results: The study found moderately but significantly shorter TCRB CDR3s in all four CD4+ subsets of Type 1 diabetes patients.

By way of CD45RO/CCR7/CD25/CD127/CD95/CD27, the CD4+ regulatory, stem cell-like memory, central memory and naive cells were sorted. The V gene end was trimmed by 5 bases and the J gene end by 5 bases; junction bases not matched to a gene: 5. CDR1 MNHNY and CDR2 SVGAGI come from the germline V gene (reference sequence). The CDR3 loop spans 13 amino acids. This clone was detected a few times. Its antigen is as yet unknown. Since all of the isolated RNA was reverse transcribed, expressed TCRB transcripts were what got sequenced. This table comes from immunoSEQ multiplex PCR, and its TCRdb copy is limited to in-frame clones, with some not included. The table includes about 38,000 clones, around 60% detected once.

This rearrangement joins TRBV6-6 to TRBJ2-7; 8 bases align to TRBD1. Sequencing input: Tregs from blood. This clonotype was obtained from a woman aged 25 to 45 in good health. CDR3 loop: CASSLDRDHEQYF. CDR3 nucleotides: TGTGCCAGCAGTCTGGACAGGGACCACGAGCAGTACTTC.